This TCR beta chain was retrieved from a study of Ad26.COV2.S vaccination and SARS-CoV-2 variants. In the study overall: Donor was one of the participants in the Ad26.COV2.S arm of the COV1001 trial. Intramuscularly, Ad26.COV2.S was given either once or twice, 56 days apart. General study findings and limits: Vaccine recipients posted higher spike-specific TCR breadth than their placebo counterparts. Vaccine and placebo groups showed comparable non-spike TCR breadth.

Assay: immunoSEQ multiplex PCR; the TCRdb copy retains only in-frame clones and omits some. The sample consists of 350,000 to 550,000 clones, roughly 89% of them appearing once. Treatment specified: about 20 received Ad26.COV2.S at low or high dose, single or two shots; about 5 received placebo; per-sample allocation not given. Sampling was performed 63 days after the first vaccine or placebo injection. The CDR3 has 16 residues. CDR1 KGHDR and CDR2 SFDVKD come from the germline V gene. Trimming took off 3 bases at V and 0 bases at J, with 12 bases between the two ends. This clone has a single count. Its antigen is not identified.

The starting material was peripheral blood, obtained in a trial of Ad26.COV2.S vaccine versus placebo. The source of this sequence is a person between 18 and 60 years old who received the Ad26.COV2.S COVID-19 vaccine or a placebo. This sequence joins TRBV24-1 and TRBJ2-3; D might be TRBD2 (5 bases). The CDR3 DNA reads TGTGCCACCAGTGATGTGCGACTACCCAGCACAGATACGCAGTATTTT. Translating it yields CATSDVRLPSTDTQYF.